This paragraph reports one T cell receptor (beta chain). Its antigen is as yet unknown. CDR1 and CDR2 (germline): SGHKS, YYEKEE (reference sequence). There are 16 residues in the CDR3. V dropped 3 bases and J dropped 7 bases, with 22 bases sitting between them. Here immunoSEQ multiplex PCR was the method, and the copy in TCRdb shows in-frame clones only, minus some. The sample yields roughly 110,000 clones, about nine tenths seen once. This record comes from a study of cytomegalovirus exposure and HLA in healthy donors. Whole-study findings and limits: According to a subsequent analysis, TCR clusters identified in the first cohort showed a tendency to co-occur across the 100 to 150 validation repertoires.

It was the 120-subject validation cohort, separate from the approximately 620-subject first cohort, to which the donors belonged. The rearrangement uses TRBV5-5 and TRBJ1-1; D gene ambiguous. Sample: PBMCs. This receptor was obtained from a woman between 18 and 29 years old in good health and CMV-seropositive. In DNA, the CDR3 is TGTGCCAGCAGCTGGGATGCAAGAGGGCGTAGAAATGAAGCTTTCTTT. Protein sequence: CASSWDARGRRNEAFF.